Listed below are T cell receptor beta chains from one sample, sequenced in a study of T-cell memory formation after mild COVID-19. MiXCR, run by TCRdb on the 5' RACE reads, gives a single entry per CDR3 protein. The sample shows about 450,000 distinct CDR3 sequences, around 22% of them seen only once. The sequenced sample consisted of PBMCs or a T cell subset sorted from them (not recorded which). Receptor source: an adult woman who had mild COVID-19 (a few samples of this study predate the infection). Cell type and time point are not known. CDR3s include the opening cysteine and the closing phenylalanine or tryptophan. A D gene is named only where the DNA matches it firmly. A clone size is listed for some rows: how often the clone was seen (once, few, many), or a class if it is expanded.

TRBV6-5	TRBJ2-7	NA	NA	CASSEGLEQYF	TGTGCCAGCAGTGAAGGCCTCGAGCAGTACTTC
TRBV2	TRBJ2-7	NA	NA	CASSRKEAEVVEQYF	TGTGCCAGCAGCAGAAAGGAGGCGGAGGTAGTAGAGCAGTACTTC
TRBV6-5	TRBJ1-6	TRBD1	NA	CASSYEDRVNSPLHF	TGTGCCAGCAGTTACGAGGACAGGGTGAATTCACCCCTCCACTTT
TRBV5-6	TRBJ1-5	NA	few	CASSRGRGGQPQHF	TGTGCCAGCAGCCGTGGCAGGGGCGGGCAGCCCCAGCATTTT
TRBV18	TRBJ2-1	NA	NA	CASSPRGYYNEQFF	TGTGCCAGCTCACCCCGCGGGTATTACAATGAGCAGTTCTTC
TRBV5-1	TRBJ1-1	NA	NA	CASSLSRAQNTEAFF	TGCGCCAGCAGCTTGAGCAGGGCCCAGAACACTGAAGCTTTCTTT
TRBV7-6	TRBJ2-1	TRBD2	NA	CASALAGPGGEQFF	TGTGCCAGCGCTTTAGCGGGGCCTGGGGGAGAGCAGTTCTTC
TRBV11-2	TRBJ2-1	NA	many	CASSKDLSSYNEQFF	TGTGCCAGCAGTAAGGACTTAAGCTCCTACAATGAGCAGTTCTTC
TRBV19	TRBJ2-4	NA	few	CASSISSDIQYF	TGTGCCAGTAGTATAAGTTCGGACATTCAGTACTTC
TRBV12-3/TRBV12-4	TRBJ2-7	TRBD1	NA	CASTPDRVRSEQYF	TGTGCCAGCACCCCGGACAGGGTACGTTCAGAGCAGTACTTC
TRBV5-1	TRBJ2-2	NA	few	CASSLMGSHPPNTGELFF	TGCGCCAGCAGCTTGATGGGGTCCCATCCCCCCAACACCGGGGAGCTGTTTTTT
TRBV6-5	TRBJ2-7	NA	NA	CASRTGAYEQYF	TGTGCCAGCAGGACAGGTGCCTACGAGCAGTACTTC
TRBV9	TRBJ1-1	TRBD1	few	CASSGQQGARTEAFF	TGTGCCAGCAGCGGACAACAGGGGGCGCGGACTGAAGCTTTCTTT
TRBV9	TRBJ2-7	TRBD1	NA	CASSETGFSYEQYF	TGTGCCAGCAGTGAGACAGGGTTCTCCTACGAGCAGTACTTC
TRBV3-1	TRBJ2-6	TRBD1	NA	CASSQLGTGTFSGANVLTF	TGTGCCAGCAGCCAATTGGGGACAGGAACCTTCTCTGGGGCCAACGTCCTGACTTTC
TRBV24-1	TRBJ2-2	TRBD2	NA	CAATSGRAGELFF	TGTGCCGCTACTAGCGGGAGGGCCGGGGAGCTGTTTTTT
TRBV24-1	TRBJ2-5	TRBD1	NA	CATSDSTGSETQYF	TGTGCCACCAGTGATTCGACAGGGTCGGAGACCCAGTACTTC
TRBV2	TRBJ2-7	NA	few	CASTERTDSYEQYF	TGTGCCAGCACCGAAAGGACAGACTCCTACGAGCAGTACTTC
TRBV12-3/TRBV12-4	TRBJ1-2	TRBD1	NA	CASRSPGGWGGYPF	TGTGCCAGCAGGAGTCCAGGGGGCTGGGGCGGCTACCCCTTC
TRBV11-2	TRBJ1-6	NA	few	CASSLDNSPLHF	TGTGCCAGCAGCTTAGATAATTCACCCCTCCACTTT
TRBV3-1	TRBJ2-2	NA	few	CASSGVARSNTGELFF	TGTGCCAGCAGCGGAGTGGCCAGGTCGAACACCGGGGAGCTGTTTTTT
TRBV6-1	TRBJ1-1	NA	few	CASSVGIGGSEAFF	TGTGCCAGCAGTGTAGGGATCGGGGGCTCTGAAGCTTTCTTT
TRBV6-5	TRBJ1-4	NA	NA	CASSQGSPEWEKLFF	TGTGCCAGCAGTCAGGGTTCCCCGGAGTGGGAAAAACTGTTTTTT
TRBV19	TRBJ1-1	NA	NA	CASNMGPLDTEAFF	TGTGCCAGTAATATGGGCCCTCTCGACACTGAAGCTTTCTTT
TRBV5-1	TRBJ2-3	TRBD2	NA	CASSYNGGASTDTQYF	TGCGCCAGCAGCTATAACGGGGGGGCTAGCACAGATACGCAGTATTTT
TRBV25-1	TRBJ2-7	NA	few	CASSKQETYEQYF	TGTGCCAGCAGCAAACAGGAAACCTACGAGCAGTACTTC
TRBV24-1	TRBJ2-5	NA	NA	CATSDPGNGWEWETQYF	TGTGCCACCAGTGACCCTGGCAACGGGTGGGAGTGGGAGACCCAGTACTTC
TRBV5-1	TRBJ2-4	NA	NA	CASSSNHGTKNIQYF	TGCGCCAGCAGTTCGAATCACGGGACCAAAAACATTCAGTACTTC
TRBV9	TRBJ2-5	NA	NA	CASSVEVGSAETQYF	TGTGCCAGCAGCGTAGAGGTGGGATCGGCGGAGACCCAGTACTTC
TRBV30	TRBJ2-5	TRBD1	NA	CASGQGIRETQYF	TGTGCCTCGGGACAGGGGATAAGAGAGACCCAGTACTTC
TRBV7-6	TRBJ2-2	NA	NA	CASSFKLGGISGELFF	TGTGCCAGCAGCTTTAAGTTAGGGGGAATTTCCGGGGAGCTGTTTTTT
TRBV9	TRBJ2-3	TRBD2	few	CASSGALAGGSTDTQYF	TGTGCCAGCAGCGGGGCTCTGGCGGGGGGTAGCACAGATACGCAGTATTTT
TRBV7-2	TRBJ2-7	TRBD2	few	CASSSQGTSGAYEQYF	TGTGCCAGCAGCTCACAAGGGACTAGCGGGGCCTACGAGCAGTACTTC
TRBV5-5	TRBJ1-2	NA	NA	CASSLERANYGYTF	TGTGCCAGCAGCTTGGAACGGGCAAACTATGGCTACACCTTC
TRBV4-2	TRBJ2-5	TRBD1	NA	CASSPKWAGGEETQYF	TGTGCCAGCAGCCCCAAATGGGCAGGGGGCGAAGAGACCCAGTACTTC
TRBV11-2	TRBJ2-7	NA	many	CASSPIRHKDYEQYF	TGTGCCAGCAGCCCAATAAGGCACAAGGATTACGAGCAGTACTTC
TRBV20-1	TRBJ1-1	NA	NA	CSAQGVAFF	TGCAGTGCCCAGGGTGTCGCTTTCTTT
TRBV29-1	TRBJ1-2	NA	few	CSVEGLHEGYTF	TGCAGCGTTGAAGGCCTTCACGAAGGCTACACCTTC
TRBV3-1	TRBJ2-7	NA	few	CASSQEWGDSYEQYF	TGTGCCAGCAGCCAAGAGTGGGGGGACTCCTACGAGCAGTACTTC
TRBV29-1	TRBJ1-1	NA	NA	CSSTGPGTEAFF	TGCAGCTCTACCGGTCCAGGAACTGAAGCTTTCTTT
TRBV7-9	TRBJ1-5	NA	few	CASSRDVLGPQHF	TGTGCCAGCAGTCGGGACGTCCTAGGGCCCCAGCATTTT
TRBV20-1	TRBJ1-2	TRBD1	NA	CSALPGQAYGSSGYTF	TGCAGTGCTCTTCCGGGACAGGCTTACGGTTCAAGCGGCTACACCTTC
TRBV6-1	TRBJ1-6	TRBD1	NA	CASSVRTGVVKSPLHF	TGTGCCAGCAGTGTCCGGACAGGGGTGGTCAAGTCACCCCTCCACTTT
TRBV5-1	TRBJ1-5	NA	NA	CASSLVGDARQPQHF	TGCGCCAGCAGCTTGGTCGGGGACGCCCGCCAGCCCCAGCATTTT
TRBV5-6	TRBJ1-2	NA	NA	CASSLWEGSFYGYTF	TGTGCCAGCAGCTTATGGGAGGGCAGCTTTTATGGCTACACCTTC
TRBV5-1	TRBJ1-1	NA	few	CASRIQSEANTEAFF	TGCGCCAGCAGGATCCAATCTGAGGCGAACACTGAAGCTTTCTTT
TRBV2	TRBJ2-2	NA	NA	CASSESSTGELFF	TGTGCCAGCAGTGAGTCATCGACCGGGGAGCTGTTTTTT
TRBV12-3/TRBV12-4	TRBJ2-1	TRBD2	NA	CASSRLVPGLAGYNEQFF	TGTGCCAGCAGTCGATTGGTCCCGGGACTAGCGGGATACAATGAGCAGTTCTTC